This TCR beta chain is drawn from a study of T cell responses to AZD1222 COVID-19 vaccine. Study-level points and caveats: A mostly white British donor set with more females was recruited, and clonal diversity was possibly underestimated. The peak T cell response came first, and repertoires were sampled only after it. The span of vaccine-associated CD4 TCRs extended across spike, with dominance at 160-218 and 743-854.

As to this clone: Its antigen is not known.

Measured with immunoSEQ multiplex PCR; TCRdb has only the in-frame clones, and not every one. The repertoire holds about 120,000 clones, with about 90% as singletons. CDR3 size: 16 residues. V lost 4 bases, J lost 2 bases, and 7 bases stayed unmatched. Germline CDR1 reads PRHDT; CDR2 reads FYEKMQ (reference sequence). V is TRBV13 and J is TRBJ1-2, with TRBD1 matching over 10 bases. Sequenced material: peripheral blood, taken on day 0 of AZD1222 vaccination. This clonotype was obtained from an adult in good health. This CDR3 reads CASSSEDRGLNYGYTF. Written as DNA, the CDR3 is TGTGCCAGCAGCTCAGAGGACAGGGGGTTGAACTATGGCTACACCTTC.